The 4 T cell receptor beta chains reported below all come from one sample, sequenced in a study of T cell responses to AZD1222 COVID-19 vaccine. Here immunoSEQ multiplex PCR was the method, and the copy in TCRdb shows in-frame clones only, minus some. Among roughly 190,000 clones listed, approximately 90% were seen once. This sample comprised peripheral blood, obtained 28 days after the second AZD1222 dose. Source of these receptors: an adult who received the AZD1222 COVID-19 vaccine.

This rearrangement joins TRBV2 to TRBJ1-6, with 9 bases lining up with TRBD1. Germline V gives CDR1 SNHLY, CDR2 FYNNEI. The CDR3 loop spans 16 amino acids. V was pared by 6 bases and J by 7 bases, with 10 bases of the junction left unmatched. Here the CDR3 DNA reads TGTGCCAGCAGCCTCTCCGGGACAGGGAACAATTCACCCCTCCACTTT. It is translated as CASSLSGTGNNSPLHF.

J is TRBJ1-2 and V is TRBV12-3 or TRBV12-4; the D is unclear. V dropped 3 bases and J dropped 2 bases, with 7 bases sitting between them. The CDR3 contains 13 residues. The CDR3 DNA sequence: TGTGCCAGCAGTTTGTGGCAGAACTATGGCTACACCTTC. Translated: CASSLWQNYGYTF.

The chain joins TRBV5-4 to TRBJ1-1; 7 bases align to TRBD1. Germline V CDR1 and CDR2: SGHNT, YYREEE (reference sequence). V was clipped by 9 bases and J by 4 bases; unmatched bases: 12. The CDR3 is 14 residues long. The CDR3 is CATGGGTGGTEAFF. In DNA form, the CDR3 reads TGTGCCACAGGGGGGGGAACCGGGGGCACTGAAGCTTTCTTT.

The genes are TRBV6-5 and TRBJ2-7; 15 bases align to TRBD2. The CDR3 contains 14 residues. Germline trimming cut 6 bases from V and 6 bases from J; bases unmatched to any gene: 3. Germline V gives CDR1 MNHEY, CDR2 SVGAGI. The CDR3 region has the DNA TGTGCCAGCAGCCCGGGACTAGCGGGAGGCGAGCAGTACTTC. Translated, it gives CASSPGLAGGEQYF.